The rows below give T cell receptor beta chains drawn from one sample of a study of cytomegalovirus exposure and HLA in healthy donors. Here immunoSEQ multiplex PCR was the method, and the copy in TCRdb shows in-frame clones only, minus some. This table has 150,000 or so clones, more than 70% appearing once. Input material: PBMCs. The receptors come from a man aged 18 to 29 in good health and CMV-seropositive. The CDR3 runs from the conserved cysteine through the conserved F or W. Each record gives: clone size, D gene, CDR3 length, J gene, V gene, CDR3 protein, CDR3 DNA. D genes are given only for firm matches. Expanded clones are given a class, and other clones once, few, many or no size at all.

size: -; D: TRBD1; length: 15; J: TRBJ2-7; V: TRBV18; CDR3: CASSPKGARSYEQYF; DNA: TGTGCCAGCTCACCCAAGGGGGCTCGGTCCTACGAGCAGTACTTC
size: -; D: TRBD1; length: 13; J: TRBJ2-7; V: TRBV23-1; CDR3: CASSPGQRREQYF; DNA: TGCGCCAGCAGTCCGGGACAGCGACGGGAGCAGTACTTC
size: -; D: TRBD1; length: 14; J: TRBJ1-4; V: TRBV5-1; CDR3: CASSDDRVGEKLFF; DNA: TGCGCCAGCAGCGATGACAGGGTGGGAGAAAAACTGTTTTTT
size: -; D: TRBD2; length: 16; J: TRBJ2-3; V: TRBV2; CDR3: CASSERLAGYSDTQYF; DNA: TGTGCCAGCAGTGAAAGGCTAGCGGGATACTCAGATACGCAGTATTTT
size: -; D: -; length: 13; J: TRBJ2-1; V: TRBV27; CDR3: CASSLWAGNEQFF; DNA: TGTGCCAGCAGTTTATGGGCTGGCAATGAGCAGTTCTTC
size: -; D: TRBD1; length: 15; J: TRBJ2-2; V: TRBV5-1; CDR3: CASSGRGLDTGELFF; DNA: TGCGCCAGCAGCGGTAGGGGGCTCGACACCGGGGAGCTGTTTTTT
size: few; D: TRBD2; length: 15; J: TRBJ2-1; V: TRBV5-4; CDR3: CASSRTGTSGNEQFF; DNA: TGTGCCAGCAGCCGAACAGGGACTAGCGGCAATGAGCAGTTCTTC
size: -; D: -; length: 18; J: TRBJ1-1; V: TRBV5-8; CDR3: CASSDPRQQDLKNTEAFF; DNA: TGTGCCAGCAGCGACCCTAGGCAACAGGACCTTAAGAACACTGAAGCTTTCTTT
size: -; D: -; length: 15; J: TRBJ1-5; V: TRBV2; CDR3: CASRFRGRGDQPQHF; DNA: TGTGCCAGCAGGTTCAGGGGTAGGGGTGATCAGCCCCAGCATTTT
size: -; D: TRBD2; length: 18; J: TRBJ2-2; V: TRBV4-2; CDR3: CASSQVRTGGPYTGELFF; DNA: TGTGCCAGCAGCCAAGTCCGGACGGGAGGGCCGTACACCGGGGAGCTGTTTTTT
size: -; D: -; length: 13; J: TRBJ1-4; V: TRBV19; CDR3: CASRDTVAGGLFF; DNA: TGTGCCAGTAGAGACACGGTCGCGGGCGGACTGTTTTTT
size: -; D: TRBD1; length: 19; J: TRBJ2-1; V: TRBV7-9; CDR3: CASSNTGQNRKSSYNEQFF; DNA: TGTGCCAGCAGTAATACGGGACAGAACAGAAAGAGCTCCTACAATGAGCAGTTCTTC
size: -; D: -; length: 16; J: TRBJ2-7; V: TRBV2; CDR3: CASNAAKDTSSYEQYF; DNA: TGTGCCAGCAACGCCGCTAAGGACACGAGCTCCTACGAGCAGTACTTC
size: -; D: TRBD1; length: 15; J: TRBJ2-7; V: TRBV6-6; CDR3: CASSHPGQGKFEQYF; DNA: TGTGCCAGCAGTCATCCGGGACAGGGGAAGTTCGAGCAGTACTTC
size: -; D: TRBD1; length: 14; J: TRBJ2-7; V: TRBV28; CDR3: CASSEQGVLWEQYF; DNA: TGTGCCAGCAGTGAGCAGGGGGTGCTATGGGAGCAGTACTTC
size: -; D: -; length: 15; J: TRBJ1-1; V: TRBV5-1; CDR3: CASSFSQISREEAFF; DNA: TGCGCCAGCAGCTTCTCTCAGATATCACGGGAGGAAGCTTTCTTT
size: -; D: TRBD1; length: 14; J: TRBJ1-2; V: TRBV27; CDR3: CASRKEQGARGYTF; DNA: TGTGCCAGCAGGAAAGAGCAGGGGGCGCGCGGCTACACCTTC
size: -; D: TRBD1; length: 14; J: TRBJ2-5; V: TRBV27; CDR3: CASSYQGARETQYF; DNA: TGTGCCAGCAGTTATCAGGGGGCTAGGGAGACCCAGTACTTC
size: few; D: TRBD2; length: 15; J: TRBJ2-7; V: TRBV5-1; CDR3: CASSLSSGRADEQYF; DNA: TGCGCCAGCAGCTTATCTAGCGGGAGGGCGGACGAGCAGTACTTC
size: -; D: -; length: 17; J: TRBJ1-4; V: TRBV5-8; CDR3: CASSLYGAGSFNEKLFF; DNA: TGTGCCAGCAGCTTGTATGGGGCGGGGAGCTTTAATGAAAAACTGTTTTTT
size: -; D: -; length: 14; J: TRBJ2-1; V: TRBV19; CDR3: CASSISGVYNEQFF; DNA: TGTGCCAGTAGTATCTCGGGAGTCTACAATGAGCAGTTCTTC
size: once; D: -; length: 13; J: TRBJ2-7; V: TRBV18; CDR3: CASSPPSLYEQYF; DNA: TGTGCCAGCTCACCACCGTCTCTGTACGAGCAGTACTTC
size: once; D: -; length: 12; J: TRBJ1-2; V: TRBV19; CDR3: CASSITGYGYTF; DNA: TGTGCCAGTAGTATAACCGGGTATGGCTACACCTTC
size: -; D: TRBD1; length: 15; J: TRBJ2-7; V: TRBV5-4; CDR3: CASSSQDRAGYEQYF; DNA: TGTGCCAGCAGCTCACAGGACAGGGCAGGCTACGAGCAGTACTTC
size: -; D: TRBD1; length: 16; J: TRBJ1-2; V: TRBV5-1; CDR3: CASSLDGTGLNYGYTF; DNA: TGCGCCAGCAGCTTGGACGGGACAGGACTTAACTATGGCTACACCTTC
size: -; D: -; length: 11; J: TRBJ2-3; V: TRBV20-1; CDR3: CSARRGVTQYF; DNA: TGCAGTGCTAGACGAGGAGTAACGCAGTATTTT
size: -; D: -; length: 14; J: TRBJ2-7; V: TRBV13; CDR3: CASSLAGGGYEQYF; DNA: TGTGCCAGCAGCTTAGCAGGGGGAGGCTACGAGCAGTACTTC
size: -; D: TRBD2; length: 17; J: TRBJ2-5; V: TRBV25-1; CDR3: CASSDPGGLAGPKTQYF; DNA: TGTGCCAGCAGTGACCCAGGGGGACTAGCGGGCCCCAAGACCCAGTACTTC
size: -; D: -; length: 14; J: TRBJ2-7; V: TRBV5-1; CDR3: CASSLGAPRVEQYF; DNA: TGCGCCAGCAGCTTGGGGGCCCCCAGGGTCGAGCAGTACTTC
size: -; D: TRBD2; length: 16; J: TRBJ2-3; V: TRBV7-9; CDR3: CASRLGLAGRTDTQYF; DNA: TGTGCCAGCAGATTAGGGCTAGCGGGACGCACAGATACGCAGTATTTT
size: -; D: -; length: 14; J: TRBJ2-3; V: TRBV7-3; CDR3: CASSLGQFTDTQYF; DNA: TGTGCCAGCAGCCTCGGACAGTTCACAGATACGCAGTATTTT
size: -; D: -; length: 13; J: TRBJ2-7; V: TRBV2; CDR3: CASVLTDFYEQYF; DNA: TGTGCCAGCGTCCTGACAGATTTTTACGAGCAGTACTTC
size: -; D: TRBD1; length: 13; J: TRBJ2-5; V: TRBV5-1; CDR3: CASSLQGEETQYF; DNA: TGCGCCAGCAGCTTGCAGGGGGAAGAGACCCAGTACTTC
size: -; D: -; length: 15; J: TRBJ2-7; V: TRBV5-1; CDR3: CASSLTPVQGNEQYF; DNA: TGCGCCAGCAGCTTGACCCCAGTGCAGGGGAACGAGCAGTACTTC
size: few; D: TRBD1; length: 14; J: TRBJ1-2; V: TRBV28; CDR3: CASSLGQGNYGYTF; DNA: TGTGCCAGCAGTTTAGGACAGGGGAACTATGGCTACACCTTC
size: few; D: TRBD2; length: 15; J: TRBJ2-7; V: TRBV5-5; CDR3: CASSLVAGGIYEQYF; DNA: TGTGCCAGCAGCTTGGTAGCGGGAGGGATCTACGAGCAGTACTTC
size: -; D: TRBD1; length: 15; J: TRBJ2-7; V: TRBV18; CDR3: CASSPPTTGKYEQYF; DNA: TGTGCCAGCTCACCACCGACGACAGGGAAATACGAGCAGTACTTC
size: -; D: -; length: 14; J: TRBJ2-7; V: TRBV4-1; CDR3: CASSQDWSTYEQYF; DNA: TGCGCCAGCAGCCAAGATTGGAGTACCTACGAGCAGTACTTC
size: -; D: TRBD2; length: 16; J: TRBJ2-1; V: TRBV27; CDR3: CASSPLGGSGANEQFF; DNA: TGTGCCAGCAGCCCCTTGGGAGGGAGTGGTGCTAATGAGCAGTTCTTC
size: -; D: TRBD2; length: 16; J: TRBJ2-3; V: TRBV13; CDR3: CASSSLAGGPGDTQYF; DNA: TGTGCCAGCAGCTCGTTAGCGGGAGGGCCTGGAGATACGCAGTATTTT
size: -; D: TRBD2; length: 17; J: TRBJ2-5; V: TRBV7-9; CDR3: CASSLGRSSGPQETQYF; DNA: TGTGCCAGCAGCCTGGGGAGGTCTAGCGGGCCACAAGAGACCCAGTACTTC
size: -; D: -; length: 12; J: TRBJ1-2; V: TRBV11-2; CDR3: CASSPLNYGYPF; DNA: TGTGCCAGCAGCCCCTTGAACTATGGCTACCCCTTC
size: -; D: TRBD1; length: 15; J: TRBJ1-4; V: TRBV2; CDR3: CASTAQGSAEEKLFF; DNA: TGTGCCAGCACCGCACAGGGGAGCGCGGAAGAAAAACTGTTTTTT
size: -; D: TRBD2; length: 15; J: TRBJ2-5; V: TRBV28; CDR3: CASSFPGGAGETQYF; DNA: TGTGCCAGCAGTTTCCCCGGGGGGGCGGGAGAGACCCAGTACTTC
size: -; D: -; length: 15; J: TRBJ2-5; V: TRBV5-1; CDR3: CASSLGGLAWGTQYF; DNA: TGCGCCAGCAGCTTGGGCGGGCTGGCCTGGGGGACCCAGTACTTC
size: once; D: TRBD2; length: 16; J: TRBJ2-2; V: TRBV27; CDR3: CASSLTSGRRAGELFF; DNA: TGTGCCAGCAGTTTAACTAGCGGGAGAAGGGCCGGGGAGCTGTTTTTT
size: -; D: TRBD2; length: 13; J: TRBJ2-1; V: TRBV27; CDR3: CASRLAGPREQFF; DNA: TGTGCCAGCAGGCTAGCGGGACCCAGAGAGCAGTTCTTC
size: -; D: -; length: 13; J: TRBJ2-3; V: TRBV27; CDR3: CASRLPGTDTQYF; DNA: TGTGCCAGCAGACTCCCGGGGACAGATACGCAGTATTTT
size: -; D: -; length: 13; J: TRBJ1-5; V: TRBV13; CDR3: CASSLQGSQPQHF; DNA: TGTGCCAGCAGCTTACAGGGTAGCCAGCCCCAGCATTTT
size: -; D: -; length: 15; J: TRBJ1-1; V: TRBV6-1; CDR3: CASRPSGGMNTEAFF; DNA: TGTGCCAGCAGACCTTCGGGGGGGATGAACACTGAAGCTTTCTTT
size: -; D: TRBD2; length: 17; J: TRBJ2-3; V: TRBV6-1; CDR3: CASREAHASGSWDTQYF; DNA: TGTGCCAGCCGTGAAGCGCATGCTAGCGGGAGTTGGGATACGCAGTATTTT
size: -; D: -; length: 17; J: TRBJ2-6; V: TRBV5-1; CDR3: CASSSNPVNSGANVLTF; DNA: TGCGCCAGCAGCTCGAATCCGGTTAACTCTGGGGCCAACGTCCTGACTTTC
size: -; D: -; length: 12; J: TRBJ2-1; V: TRBV7-9; CDR3: CASTSPVGRQFF; DNA: TGTGCCAGCACCTCGCCGGTCGGGAGGCAGTTCTTC
size: few; D: TRBD1; length: 17; J: TRBJ2-7; V: TRBV19; CDR3: CASSITDRDRGSYEQYF; DNA: TGTGCCAGTAGCATCACAGATCGGGACAGGGGATCCTACGAGCAGTACTTC